One and the same sample provided the 6 T cell receptor beta chains below, sequenced in a study of Tregs in tolerant kidney transplant recipients. Repertoires were generated with immunoSEQ multiplex PCR, while TCRdb's copy carries only in-frame clones and drops some. Among around 16,000 clones listed, around nine tenths were seen once. Input material: CD8+ T cells from blood. The source is a human donor in good health.

This clone is a singleton in its sample. This chain uses TRBV29-1 with TRBJ2-3; D may match TRBD1 or TRBD2 (6 bases each). The V end lost 4 bases, the J end lost 5 bases, and 19 bases lay between the germline ends. This CDR3 contains 15 residues. Germline CDR1 is SQVTM and CDR2 is ANQGSEA. This chain's CDR3 is CSVAGAAGAGDTQYF. CDR3 nucleotide sequence: TGCAGCGTTGCGGGGGCGGCAGGGGCTGGAGATACGCAGTATTTT.

J is TRBJ2-7 and V is TRBV21-1. TRBV21-1 is termed a pseudogene. The CDR3 is made up of 16 amino acids. CDR3 region: CASSKVSNLYDYEQYF. The DNA of the CDR3 is TGTGCCAGCAGCAAAGTGTCAAACCTGTACGACTACGAGCAGTACTTC.

The chain uses TRBV30 and TRBJ1-1, with a tentative D call TRBD1 (5 bases). This CDR3 region has 11 residues. CDR1 is GTSNPN and CDR2 is SVGIG in the germline V gene (reference sequence). Trimming pared 7 bases from V and 7 bases from J, leaving 13 bases between. CDR3 DNA sequence: TGTGCCTCACATTCGGGGGGTGAAGCTTTCTTT. Its protein product is CASHSGGEAFF.

The chain employs TRBV19 and TRBJ2-6; D ambiguous. Trimming stripped 6 bases from V and 1 base from J, with 1 base between. Germline CDR1 and CDR2: LNHDA and SQIVND (reference sequence). CDR3 length: 12 amino acids. This CDR3 is CASRSGANVLTF. The CDR3 nucleotides read TGTGCCAGTAGGTCTGGGGCCAACGTCCTGACTTTC.

J is TRBJ1-1 and V is TRBV11-2; 7 positions agree with TRBD1. Germline V lookup: CDR1 SGHAT, CDR2 FQNNGV. This CDR3 spans 16 amino acids. After removal of 3 bases from V and 3 bases from J, the junction contained 10 bases not matched to a gene. The CDR3 DNA follows: TGTGCCAGCAGCTTTCCCCCAGGGGGGTTGGACACTGAAGCTTTCTTT. It encodes CASSFPPGGLDTEAFF.

The chain couples TRBV30 to TRBJ2-3; D is possibly TRBD1 or TRBD2 (6 bases each). Germline CDR1 is GTSNPN and CDR2 is SVGIG (reference sequence). V was pared by 5 bases and J by 6 bases, with 18 bases between. The CDR3 extends over 14 amino acids. The CDR3 sequence: CAWSGATGRDTQYF. Written as DNA, the CDR3 is TGTGCCTGGTCCGGAGCTACAGGGAGGGATACGCAGTATTTT.